A single sample is the source of the 10 T cell receptor beta chains below, sequenced in a study of shared clonotypes between healthy human individuals. TCRdb's copy holds only in-frame clones and misses some; the assay was immunoSEQ multiplex PCR. The table records about 1.1 million clones, approximately 80% of them present only once. Sequencing was carried out using memory CD4+ T cells from PBMCs. Stated subset: CD45RA-negative fraction. All receptors derive from a man aged 18 to 29 in good health. Some clones in this sample may be carry-over from other donors' samples.

The chain links TRBV6-1 to TRBJ1-5; no clear D. V was cut by 0 bases and J by 13 bases, with 4 bases left in between. Germline V gives CDR1 MNHNS, CDR2 SASEGT. This CDR3 region has 10 residues. The DNA for the CDR3 is TGTGCCAGCAGTGAAGCGAGACAGCATTTT. Translated: CASSEARQHF.

The chain recombines TRBV10-3 with TRBJ2-2; D possibly corresponds to TRBD1 (6 bases). This CDR3 is built from 15 residues. V dropped 8 bases and J dropped 3 bases, with 16 bases sitting between them. In germline, CDR1 is ENHRY, CDR2 SYGVKD. In DNA form, the CDR3 reads TGTGCCATCGGGACCGGACAGCTCGACACCGGGGAGCTGTTTTTT. As protein: CAIGTGQLDTGELFF.

This clone was counted once. This sequence joins TRBV28 and TRBJ2-1, with 9 bases identical to TRBD1. This CDR3 comprises 15 residues. Trimming at V came to 3 bases and at J to 7 bases, leaving 7 bases not matched to a gene. The germline V gene encodes CDR1 MDHEN and CDR2 SYDVKM. In nucleotides, the CDR3 is TGTGCCAGCAGTTTTTGGACAGGGGCCCCTAATGAGCAGTTCTTC. It is translated as CASSFWTGAPNEQFF.

A few counts support this clone. V is TRBV7-8 and J is TRBJ1-5; D gene unclear. Germline V gene data show CDR1 as SGHVS and CDR2 as FQNEAQ. The CDR3 extends over 14 amino acids. Trimming removed 0 bases from V and 1 base from J, with 4 bases in between. The CDR3: CASSLAGSNQPQHF. CDR3 sequence (DNA): TGTGCCAGCAGCTTAGCGGGGAGCAATCAGCCCCAGCATTTT.

The V gene is TRBV6-6, the J gene TRBJ2-3; tentative D call: TRBD1 (6 bases). This CDR3 spans 14 amino acids. The germline V gene encodes CDR1 MNHNY and CDR2 SVGAGI (reference sequence). Trimming removed 8 bases at V and 1 base at J, with 13 bases between. Written as DNA, the CDR3 is TGTGCCAGCGTGCGGGCAGGGGGCACAGATACGCAGTATTTT. Encoded protein: CASVRAGGTDTQYF.

There are a few counts of this clone. The J gene is TRBJ1-1, the V gene TRBV27; D is unclear. Germline V lookup: CDR1 MNHEY, CDR2 SMNVEV (reference sequence). V lost 4 bases to trimming and J lost 4 bases, with 13 bases between them. The CDR3 spans 14 residues. The CDR3 coding sequence is TGTGCCAGCAGTTCTCCGGGAATGGGCACTGAAGCTTTCTTT. The encoded protein is CASSSPGMGTEAFF.

Concerning this clone: One end of the junction is discordant with germline, which a read error may explain. Other DNA sequences from this sample encode an identical CDR3 as well. The chain carries TRBV6-6 and TRBJ2-2; D call uncertain. This CDR3 is 11 amino acids long. Germline V gives CDR1 MNHNY, CDR2 SVGAGI (reference sequence). CDR3 bases: TGTGCCAGCAGTTACCCCGGAGAGCTGTTTTTT. It is translated as CASSYPGELFF.

The V gene is TRBV18, the J gene TRBJ1-3; D remains unclear. V lost 2 bases and J 3 bases, leaving 8 bases between the germline ends. This CDR3 is built from 14 residues. The V gene's germline CDR1 is KGHSH and CDR2 LQKENI. The CDR3 sequence is CASSPGVDGNTIYF. The CDR3 DNA reads as TGTGCCAGCTCACCAGGGGTTGATGGAAACACCATATATTTT.

This sequence joins TRBV5-1 and TRBJ2-3, with 11 bases lining up with TRBD2. This CDR3 has 16 amino acids. The germline V gene has CDR1 SGHRS and CDR2 YFSETQ. Trimming cost V 2 bases and J 2 bases; bases outside gene matches: 4. The DNA for the CDR3 is TGCGCCAGCAGCTTTCTAGCGGGGGGAATCACAGATACGCAGTATTTT. It yields the protein CASSFLAGGITDTQYF.

The rearrangement uses TRBV7-8 and TRBJ2-1, with 7 bases that match TRBD2. V shed 1 base and J 5 bases; nucleotides not matched to a gene: 5. CDR3 length: 15 amino acids. The germline V gene encodes CDR1 SGHVS and CDR2 FQNEAQ. CDR3 residues: CASSLVGLPNNEQFF. In DNA form, the CDR3 reads TGTGCCAGCAGCTTAGTGGGACTACCCAACAATGAGCAGTTCTTC.